Presented here are 15 T cell receptor beta chains from one specimen sequenced in a study of T cells in Graves' hyperthyroidism and ophthalmopathy. Regions amplified from RNA transcripts were the TCR beta CDR3 regions. The TCR CDR3 was amplified in a first-round RT-PCR using the HTBI primer set. TCRdb used MiXCR to reprocess the multiplex PCR reads, holding one entry per CDR3 protein. The sample has 400,000 to 500,000 distinct CDR3 sequences, around 15% seen once. Sequencing was performed on blood. The receptors shown here come from a woman aged 18-29 years with Graves' hyperthyroidism.

The V call is TRBV19, the J call TRBJ1-1; D may be TRBD1 (5 bases). The CDR3 contains 13 residues. Germline V gene sequence: CDR1 LNHDA, CDR2 SQIVND (reference sequence). Trimming shortened V by 6 bases and J by 4 bases, and 12 bases separated the two germline ends. The CDR3 loop is CASRGEGPTEAFF. As DNA, the CDR3 is TGTGCCAGTAGGGGGGAGGGACCCACTGAAGCTTTCTTT.

The chain carries TRBV6-9 and TRBJ1-1; the D gene is possibly TRBD1 (5 bases). CDR3 length equals 14 residues. CDR1 MNHGY and CDR2 SVAAGI come from the germline V gene. The ends were cut back, 3 bases at V and 10 bases at J, with 18 bases in the middle. CDR3: CASSYPGLMGVAFF. The CDR3 DNA reads TGTGCCAGCAGTTACCCGGGACTGATGGGGGTAGCTTTCTTT.

This clonotype came up a few times. The chain combines TRBV19 with TRBJ1-4, with 7 bases lining up with TRBD1. Losses at the gene ends were 5 bases for V and 8 bases for J; bases not matched to a gene: 11. Germline V gene sequence: CDR1 LNHDA, CDR2 SQIVND (reference sequence). The CDR3 consists of 15 residues. The CDR3 DNA reads as TGTGCCAGTAGTGTTACAGGGGTAGATTGGGAAAAACTGTTTTTT. This codes for CASSVTGVDWEKLFF.

This clonotype was seen a handful of times. The chain joins TRBV30 to TRBJ1-2, with 10 positions matching TRBD1. The V segment lost 3 bases and the J segment 2 bases; nucleotides outside the gene matches: 3. Germline V gene lookup returns CDR1 GTSNPN and CDR2 SVGIG (reference sequence). The CDR3 consists of 14 residues. CDR3 in DNA: TGTGCCTGGAGCCCGGGACAGGGGAACTATGGCTACACCTTC. Its translation is CAWSPGQGNYGYTF.

This clonotype was recorded a few times. This chain connects TRBV5-1 to TRBJ1-2; the D is unclear. From germline, CDR1 is SGHRS and CDR2 YFSETQ. The V end was cut by 1 base, the J end by 7 bases, with 17 bases between. The CDR3 sequence is 15 residues long. This CDR3 reads CASSLLDSSKGGYTF. For the CDR3, the DNA is TGCGCCAGCAGCTTGCTCGACTCCTCCAAAGGTGGCTACACCTTC.

A note on this clonotype: A much larger clone sits a single nucleotide away, making a read error possible. The chain employs TRBV27 and TRBJ1-3; D is undetermined. This CDR3 spans 14 amino acids. Germline V lookup: CDR1 MNHEY, CDR2 SMNVEV (reference sequence). The CDR3 spells CASSLQFSGNAIYF. CDR3 DNA: TGTGCCAGCAGTTTGCAGTTCTCTGGAAACGCCATATATTTT.

This clonotype was observed a few times. The chain couples TRBV29-1 to TRBJ1-1, with 8 bases lining up with TRBD1. CDR1 and CDR2 (germline): SQVTM, ANQGSEA. With V trimmed by 6 bases and J by 5 bases, 8 bases remained unmatched. The CDR3 contains 13 residues. This chain's CDR3 is CSVITGGPTEAFF. CDR3 in DNA: TGCAGCGTCATTACAGGGGGTCCTACTGAAGCTTTCTTT.

This clonotype was detected many times. The V call is TRBV10-3, the J call TRBJ2-7; D perhaps matches TRBD2 (6 bases). CDR3 length: 14 amino acids. V shed 3 bases and J shed 2 bases, with 11 bases lying between them. Germline values: CDR1 ENHRY, CDR2 SYGVKD. CDR3 nucleotides: TGTGCCATCAGTGATTTTACGGGAGCCTACGAGCAGTACTTC. It specifies CAISDFTGAYEQYF.

This clonotype was picked up a small number of times. The chain joins TRBV6-4 to TRBJ1-5; no firm D call. Germline CDR1 reads MRHNA; CDR2 reads SNTAGT. V shed 6 bases and J shed 11 bases, with 20 bases lying between them. This CDR3 is 14 amino acids long. CDR3 nucleotide sequence: TGTGCCAGCAGACCCCGACAACCCGGAATGTCCCAGCATTTT. Translating it yields CASRPRQPGMSQHF.

The CDR3 DNA sequence: TGTGCCCCCCGGGGGGAGGGGCAGACCTACAATGAGCAGTTCTTC. Encoded protein: CAPRGEGQTYNEQFF. The V call is TRBV12-3 or TRBV12-4, the J call TRBJ2-1, with 7 bases lining up with TRBD2. The CDR3 consists of 15 residues. J was trimmed by 2 bases and V by 11 bases; bases with no gene match: 12.

This clonotype has a count of ten or more. J is TRBJ1-3 and V is TRBV7-3; maybe TRBD1 (5 bases). The CDR3 extends over 14 amino acids. V gave up 5 bases and J gave up 3 bases, with 11 bases separating them. Looked up from germline, CDR1 is SGHTA and CDR2 is FQGTGA. CDR3 sequence: CASSPTGFGNTIYF. The CDR3 DNA reads as TGTGCCAGCAGCCCTACAGGATTTGGAAACACCATATATTTT.

The rearrangement links TRBV27 to TRBJ2-3; TRBD1 agrees at 7 bases. The germline gives CDR1 MNHEY, CDR2 SMNVEV (reference sequence). Unmatched junction bases numbered 5, after V lost 2 bases and J lost 3 bases. The CDR3 sequence is 15 residues long. For the CDR3, the DNA is TGTGCCAGCAGTTTAAAGGGGGCGTTGACAGATACGCAGTATTTT. Translation: CASSLKGALTDTQYF.

This clonotype was observed many times. This chain connects TRBV24-1 to TRBJ1-5; no firm D call. Trimming removed 2 bases at V and 7 bases at J, with 8 bases between. Germline V CDR1 and CDR2: KGHDR, SFDVKD. The CDR3 is made up of 13 amino acids. The CDR3 spells CATSDYVGQPQHF. The CDR3 DNA reads TGTGCCACCAGTGATTACGTTGGGCAGCCCCAGCATTTT.

This clonotype was seen at least ten times. DNA of the CDR3: TGTGCCTGGAAAGGACAGGGATATCAGCCCCAGCATTTT. Translating it yields CAWKGQGYQPQHF. The genes are TRBV30 and TRBJ1-5, with 8 bases identical to TRBD1. With V trimmed by 4 bases and J by 5 bases, 4 bases remained unmatched. Germline V lookup: CDR1 GTSNPN, CDR2 SVGIG (reference sequence). The CDR3 is 13 amino acids.

The chain joins TRBV27 to TRBJ1-2; 7 bases are a match to TRBD1. The junction had 11 bases not matched to a gene; V was cut back by 4 bases and J by 3 bases. This CDR3 has 16 amino acids. Per germline, CDR1 MNHEY and CDR2 SMNVEV (reference sequence). The CDR3 here is CASSSIPRDSHYGYTF. CDR3 sequence (DNA): TGTGCCAGCAGTTCTATCCCCCGGGACAGCCACTATGGCTACACCTTC.